This T cell receptor beta chain appears in the sequencing data of a study of cytomegalovirus exposure and HLA in healthy donors. Study as a whole: An analysis done earlier identified 120 million or so unique TCR beta sequences from about 179 million T cells. Whole-study findings and limits: Rarity held for most TCR sequences, but there were some public TCRs that occurred in many donors.

As for this clone: Its antigen is as yet unknown.

Sampled while nominally healthy, donors likely had unrecorded immune exposures. PCR amplification relied on 60 Vbeta primers (plus 13 Jbeta primers). Data came from immunoSEQ multiplex PCR; TCRdb stores just in-frame clones and leaves some out. The data contain under 70,000 clones, over 75% of them singletons. The receptor's source is a male donor in good health and CMV-seropositive. The sample was PBMCs.

This chain's CDR3 is CASSQRPKTGEGYEQYF. The CDR3 coding sequence is TGCGCCAGCAGCCAAAGGCCAAAGACAGGGGAGGGCTACGAGCAGTACTTC. The chain employs TRBV4-1 and TRBJ2-7; weak D call: TRBD1 (8 bases). The CDR3 covers 17 residues. Germline CDR1 MGHRA, CDR2 YSYEKL. The V end lost 2 bases, the J end lost 3 bases, and 20 bases lay between the germline ends.